One T cell receptor (beta chain) is described in this entry. Its antigen is currently unknown. This record belongs to a study of CXCR3-negative and CXCR3-positive naive CD8 T cells. Findings and limits, study-wide: Greater hydrophobicity was found in TRB CDR3s of CXCR3-positive naive cells than of CXCR3-negative naive cells.

The CDR3 covers 15 residues. The TRB libraries of cDNA were built by UMI-labeled 5' RACE. TCRdb reprocessed the 5' RACE reads and keeps a single row for each CDR3 protein, giving no DNA. The listing contains more than 80,000 distinct CDR3 sequences. The J gene is TRBJ1-6, the V gene TRBV12-2; TCRdb outputs TRBD1, but without DNA this stays unchecked. TRBV12-2 is marked as a pseudogene. This TCR was recovered from a human donor in good health. Some clones in this sample may be carry-over from other donors' samples. The source material was naive CXCR3+ CD8+ T cells from blood. Subset of the sample: CD45RO-CCR7+CD27+CD95- naive CD8+ T cells expressing CXCR3 (TNR3+). Here the CDR3 reads CASRLADRVCSPLHF.